What follows describes a single T cell receptor (beta chain). Method: immunoSEQ multiplex PCR; TCRdb's copy keeps in-frame clones and lacks some. This sample has about 750,000 clones, with 85% to 95% found just once. This sample was taken from a study of shared clonotypes between healthy human individuals. Cells designated naive CD8 were CD45RO-negative and were positively selected for CCR7, with terminally differentiated effector memory CD45RA+ cells excluded. The CDR3 has 12 amino acids. CDR1 SQVTM and CDR2 ANQGSEA come from the germline V gene. V lost 7 bases and J lost 3, with 12 bases in between.

The genes are TRBV29-1 and TRBJ1-2, with a weak D call TRBD1 (5 bases). The sequence derives from a man between 25 and 39 years old in good health. The sample consisted of naive CD8+ T cells sorted from blood. This chain's CDR3 is CSAGIGDYGYTF. In nucleotides, the CDR3 is TGCAGCGCAGGGATCGGGGACTATGGCTACACCTTC.